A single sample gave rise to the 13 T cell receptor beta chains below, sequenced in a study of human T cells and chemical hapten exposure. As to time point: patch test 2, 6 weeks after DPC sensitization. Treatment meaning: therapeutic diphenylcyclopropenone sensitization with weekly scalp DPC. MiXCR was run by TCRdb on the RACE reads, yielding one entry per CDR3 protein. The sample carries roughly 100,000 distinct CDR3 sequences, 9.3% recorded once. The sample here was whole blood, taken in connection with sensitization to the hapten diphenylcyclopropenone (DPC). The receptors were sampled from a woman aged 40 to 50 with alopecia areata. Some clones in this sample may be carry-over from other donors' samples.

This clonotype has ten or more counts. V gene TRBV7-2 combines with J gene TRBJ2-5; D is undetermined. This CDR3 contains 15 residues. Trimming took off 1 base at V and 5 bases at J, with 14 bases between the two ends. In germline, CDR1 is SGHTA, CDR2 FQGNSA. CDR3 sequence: CASSLGPSMWETQYF. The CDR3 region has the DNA TGTGCCAGCAGCTTAGGCCCTTCAATGTGGGAGACCCAGTACTTC.

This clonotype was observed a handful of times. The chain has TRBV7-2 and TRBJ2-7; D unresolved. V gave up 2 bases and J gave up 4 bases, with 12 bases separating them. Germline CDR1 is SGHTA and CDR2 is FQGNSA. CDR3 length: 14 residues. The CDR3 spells CASSLFRYEYEQYF. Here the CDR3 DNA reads TGTGCCAGCAGCTTATTCCGTTATGAGTACGAGCAGTACTTC.

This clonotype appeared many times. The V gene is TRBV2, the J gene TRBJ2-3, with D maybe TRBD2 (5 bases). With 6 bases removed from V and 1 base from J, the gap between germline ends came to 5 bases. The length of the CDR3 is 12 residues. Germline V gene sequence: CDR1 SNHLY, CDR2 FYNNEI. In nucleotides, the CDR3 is TGTGCCAGCAGGGAGGGCACAGATACGCAGTATTTT. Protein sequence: CASREGTDTQYF. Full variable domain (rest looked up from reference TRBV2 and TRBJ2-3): EPEVTQTPSHQVTQMGQEVILRCVPISNHLYFYWYRQILGQKVEFLVSFYNNEISEKSEIFDDQFSVERPDGSNFTLKIRSTKLEDSAMYFCASREGTDTQYFGPGTRLTVL.

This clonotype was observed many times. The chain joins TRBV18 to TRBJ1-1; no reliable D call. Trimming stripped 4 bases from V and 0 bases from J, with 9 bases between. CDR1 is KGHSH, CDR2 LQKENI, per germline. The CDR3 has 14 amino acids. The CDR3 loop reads CASSRGNLNTEAFF. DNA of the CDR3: TGTGCCAGCTCACGCGGAAACTTGAACACTGAAGCTTTCTTT.

The CDR3 coding sequence is TGCAGTGCTAGGGACACAGGGAATCAGCCCCAGCATTTT. It specifies CSARDTGNQPQHF. The rearrangement uses TRBV20-1 and TRBJ1-5, with TRBD1 as a possible D gene (6 bases). The CDR3 sequence is 13 residues long. V lost 3 bases and J lost 4, with 10 bases in between. Germline V gene data show CDR1 as DFQATT and CDR2 as SNEGSKA (reference sequence).

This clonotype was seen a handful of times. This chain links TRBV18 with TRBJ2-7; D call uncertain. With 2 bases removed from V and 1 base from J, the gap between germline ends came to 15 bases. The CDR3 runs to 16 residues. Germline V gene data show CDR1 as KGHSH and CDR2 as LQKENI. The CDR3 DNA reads TGTGCCAGCTCACCATCTAGGGCCATCGGATCCTACGAGCAGTACTTC. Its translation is CASSPSRAIGSYEQYF.

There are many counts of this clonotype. The DNA for the CDR3 is TGTGCCAGCAGCCCCCCCGATATGAACACTGAAGCTTTCTTT. It encodes CASSPPDMNTEAFF. The rearrangement links TRBV3-1 to TRBJ1-1; D not resolved. Germline V lookup: CDR1 LGHDT, CDR2 YNNKEL (reference sequence). This CDR3 has 14 amino acids. V lost 4 bases and J 0 bases, leaving 9 bases between the germline ends.

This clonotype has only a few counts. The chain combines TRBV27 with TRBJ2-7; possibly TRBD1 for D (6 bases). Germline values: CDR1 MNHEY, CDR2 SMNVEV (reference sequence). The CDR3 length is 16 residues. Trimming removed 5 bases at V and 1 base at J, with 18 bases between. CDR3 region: CASSARVQGWSYEQYF. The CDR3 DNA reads TGTGCCAGCAGTGCTCGGGTACAGGGATGGTCCTACGAGCAGTACTTC.

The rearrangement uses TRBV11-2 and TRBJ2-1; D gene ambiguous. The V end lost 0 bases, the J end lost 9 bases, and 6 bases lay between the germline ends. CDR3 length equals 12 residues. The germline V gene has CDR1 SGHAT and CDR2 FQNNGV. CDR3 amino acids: CASSLDRVEQFF. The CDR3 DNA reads TGTGCCAGCAGCTTAGATAGGGTTGAGCAGTTCTTC.

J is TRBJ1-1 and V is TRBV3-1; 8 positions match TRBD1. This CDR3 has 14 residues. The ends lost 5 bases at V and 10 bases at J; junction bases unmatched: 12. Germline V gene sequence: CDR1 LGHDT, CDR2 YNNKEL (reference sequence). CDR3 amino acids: CASSISGQALRAFF. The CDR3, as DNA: TGTGCCAGCAGCATATCGGGACAGGCGTTGAGAGCTTTCTTT.

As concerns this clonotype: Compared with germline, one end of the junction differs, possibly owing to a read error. CDR3 residues: CASSLSGGWTDMQYF. In DNA form, the CDR3 reads TGTGCCAGCAGCTTATCGGGGGGATGGACAGATATGCAGTATTTT. This rearrangement joins TRBV7-2 to TRBJ2-3, with D possibly matching TRBD2 (7 bases). The CDR3 sequence is 15 residues long. CDR1 and CDR2 from the germline V gene are SGHTA and FQGNSA. The variable domain in full, with the rest retrieved from reference TRBV7-2 and TRBJ2-3, is GAGVSQSPSNKVTEKGKDVELRCDPISGHTALYWYRQSLGQGLEFLIYFQGNSAPDKSGLPSDRFSAERTGGSVSTLTIQRTQQEDSAVYLCASSLSGGWTDMQYFGPGTRLTVL.

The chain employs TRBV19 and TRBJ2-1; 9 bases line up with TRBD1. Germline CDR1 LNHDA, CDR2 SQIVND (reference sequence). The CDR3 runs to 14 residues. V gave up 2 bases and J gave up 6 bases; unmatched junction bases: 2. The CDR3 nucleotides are TGTGCCAGTAGTATAAGGGACAGGGTCAATGAGCAGTTCTTC. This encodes CASSIRDRVNEQFF.

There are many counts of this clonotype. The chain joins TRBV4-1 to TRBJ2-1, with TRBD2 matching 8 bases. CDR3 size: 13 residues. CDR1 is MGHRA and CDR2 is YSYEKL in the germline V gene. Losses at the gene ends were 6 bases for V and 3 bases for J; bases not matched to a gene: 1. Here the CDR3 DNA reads TGCGCCAGCAGACTAGCGGACTACAATGAGCAGTTCTTC. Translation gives CASRLADYNEQFF.